The 2 T cell receptor beta chains reported below all come from one sample, sequenced in a study of cytomegalovirus exposure and HLA in healthy donors. Both 60 Vbeta primers and 13 Jbeta primers went into the PCR. Method: immunoSEQ multiplex PCR; TCRdb's copy keeps in-frame clones and lacks some. The data hold 100,000 to 150,000 clones, with 75% to 90% observed a single time. Material for sequencing was PBMCs. These receptors were taken from a man in his forties or fifties in good health and CMV-seronegative.

V is TRBV29-1 and J is TRBJ2-5; tentative D call: TRBD1 (6 bases). The CDR3 has 12 residues. Germline V gives CDR1 SQVTM, CDR2 ANQGSEA. V was trimmed by 7 bases and J by 4 bases, leaving 13 bases between them. In DNA, the CDR3 is TGCAGCGCCGGACAGTCTATAGAGACCCAGTACTTC. Protein sequence: CSAGQSIETQYF.

J is TRBJ2-7 and V is TRBV28; 10 bases line up with TRBD2. Germline loops: CDR1 MDHEN, CDR2 SYDVKM. The CDR3 has 15 residues. The J segment lost 6 bases and the V segment lost 6 bases, leaving 11 bases of the junction unmatched. The CDR3 sequence is CASSLAGDPPSEQYF. The CDR3 bases are TGTGCCAGCAGCCTAGCGGGGGATCCCCCGTCCGAGCAGTACTTC.